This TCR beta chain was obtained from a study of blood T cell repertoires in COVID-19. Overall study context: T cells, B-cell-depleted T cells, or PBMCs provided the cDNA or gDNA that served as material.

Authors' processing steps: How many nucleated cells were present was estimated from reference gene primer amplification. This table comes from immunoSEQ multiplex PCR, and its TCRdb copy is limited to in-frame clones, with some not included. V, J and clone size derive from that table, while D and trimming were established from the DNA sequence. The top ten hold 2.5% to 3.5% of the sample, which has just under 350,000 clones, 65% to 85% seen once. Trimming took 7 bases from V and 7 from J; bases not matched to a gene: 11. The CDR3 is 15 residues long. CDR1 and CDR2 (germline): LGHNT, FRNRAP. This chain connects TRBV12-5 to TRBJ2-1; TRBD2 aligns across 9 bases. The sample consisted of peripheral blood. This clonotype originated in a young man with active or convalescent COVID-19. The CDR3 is CASAPGSGRMNEQFF. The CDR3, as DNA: TGTGCTAGTGCTCCGGGAAGCGGGAGGATGAATGAGCAGTTCTTC.